The sequence of this T cell receptor (beta chain) was determined in a study of cytomegalovirus exposure and HLA in healthy donors (dated by TCRdb to the late 2010s). About the full investigation: According to an earlier analysis of 587 of the donors, 150 million to 200 million T cells yielded roughly 110 million unique TCR beta sequences and less than 300 Gb of sequence data. Every discovery cohort repertoire had been produced on one sequencing platform. A later genetic analysis used genome-wide SNP genotypes for about 65% of the 666 donors, treating that subset as a discovery cohort. Rather than drawing on any new phenotypic data, the later analysis identified candidate immune exposures from TCR beta sequences and the way those sequences occurred across donors. The number of typed donors differed by locus: roughly 629-630 for A, B, C, DRB1 and DQB1; some 540 for DQA1; 606 for DPA1; and about 450 for DPB1. Of the roughly 430 genotyped donors, around 81% fell in the genetic ancestry cluster associated with self-reported Caucasian donors. About five DR-DQ haplotypes were handled as single units for association and clustering because linkage in the cohort was strong. Along with the roughly 670-subject first cohort, a separate validation cohort of around 110 different subjects was used. HLA typing covered class I and class II loci at four-digit resolution. Alongside the repertoire data, information on donor age, sex, ethnicity and CMV serostatus was compiled. The study profiled the T cell repertoires of some 610 subjects by immunosequencing and related them to cytomegalovirus serostatus. About 300 gigabases of sequencing data and approximately 84 million unique TCR sequences were included in an early release covering several hundred HLA-typed donors. An earlier analysis of 587 of the donors used high-throughput TCR beta sequencing to judge whether each TCR beta V gene segment behaved as functional or pseudogenic. To predict cytomegalovirus infection status, the study combined high-throughput TCR immunosequencing, statistical association of individual TCRs with disease status, and machine learning. The study aimed to test whether cataloging public T cell receptors could reveal signatures of past pathogen exposure. A later analysis re-examined previously published TCR beta repertoires from roughly 720 donors and added high-resolution HLA genotyping to investigate patterns of TCR occurrence. On average, 235,054 unique TCR beta nucleotide sequences were sequenced per donor among roughly 430 genotyped donors of the cohort, with roughly 18% of those sequences being non-productive. The research as a whole found: The 87-base-pair reads could not distinguish some IMGT-functional V segments, including TRBV6-2 and TRBV6-3, so those segments were excluded. In a later analysis, several top co-occurrence clusters were reported to appear linked to parvovirus B19, influenza, CMV and Epstein-Barr virus. Most TCR sequences were seen in very few donors, while some public TCRs were found in many individuals. The presence/absence analyses assumed that sequencing depth was roughly uniform across donors, and that assumption may not be true. This cohort had only TCR beta chains sequenced, and the lack of alpha or paired-chain data limited which features could be detected. In the study, approximately 160 TCR beta chains were listed as associated with cytomegalovirus. Approximately 16 rarely observed V segments, including chromosome 9 orphons, were excluded from the earlier analysis of almost 600 of the donors because counts were too low. Assigning TCR associations to individual alleles was difficult when HLA alleles, especially DR and DQ, strongly co-occurred. The only immune exposure information available for the cohort was CMV serostatus. The authors suggested that the approach could potentially be extended to other disease states and immunological phenotypes. Cytomegalovirus status was reported to be diagnosed by the classifier with high specificity and sensitivity in both the original and validation cohorts. An earlier analysis of 587 of the donors showed that most TCR beta V segments appeared in productive rearrangements either about 87% or about 30% of the time, which broadly matched IMGT annotations. In a later analysis, HLA-associated TCR beta chains were found to be more clonally expanded and to have lower generation probabilities than equally common non-associated chains. A later genetic analysis reported fewer N-insertions in productive TCRs among donors in an Asian-associated ancestry cluster than the roughly 720-donor mean. Because HLA typing was unavailable for some donors at each locus, only the typed subset was used in association tests. A further reported finding was that TCR beta sequences accurately predicted the HLA-A and HLA-B alleles for most subjects in the first cohort. According to a later analysis, most CMV-associated TCR beta chains appeared to be HLA-restricted, and the HLA associations seemed to be driven largely by CMV exposure. According to a later analysis, TCR association rates differed among HLA loci, with DRB1 alleles showing the most associated TCRs and HLA-C alleles showing the fewest. Linkage disequilibrium might explain the correlated functional status among segregating V segments, but an unknown experimental factor could not be ruled out. V-gene and J-gene trimming of TCR beta chains was associated with a missense DCLRE1C variant in a later genetic analysis, and the association was replicated in an independent cohort. In vitro tests confirmed that a few of the cytomegalovirus-associated TCR beta chains recognize cytomegalovirus antigens. The sequencing pipeline was judged likely to have produced a cluster of highly shared sequence variants as a technical artifact. A later analysis associated 15,000 to 20,000 TCR beta sequences with specific HLA alleles at a false discovery rate of 0.05.

Libraries came from the immunoSEQ multiplex PCR assay. For the multiplex PCR, a mixture combining 60 forward primers for TCR Vbeta segments and 13 reverse primers for TCR Jbeta segments was used. The CDR3 region of rearranged TCR beta genes was amplified from genomic DNA by a multiplex PCR assay. The Illumina HiSeq System was used to sequence the amplified TCR beta libraries as 87-base-pair reads. The authors processed their data as follows. In a later analysis, about 80 million unique TCR beta chains were counted across the approximately 620 repertoires, and roughly 11 million of these chains were shared by at least two donors. A nearest-neighbor algorithm error-corrected the raw reads and collapsed the reads into unique sequences, merging closely related sequences to remove PCR and sequencing errors. V, D and J gene segments were assigned by aligning CDR3 sequences to IMGT reference sequences. Each retained sequence needed at least a six-nucleotide match to both a V gene segment and a J gene segment. Rearrangements were classified as productive when the CDR3 lacked stop codons and remained in frame with V and J, and all other rearrangements were classified as non-productive. CDR3 was defined according to IMGT convention as the region running from the second conserved V-encoded cysteine to the conserved J-encoded phenylalanine. In an earlier analysis of roughly 610 of the donors, sequences lacking an unambiguous match to a single V gene segment were excluded. An earlier analysis of 500 to 700 of the donors classified V segments as functional when productive rearrangements were above 56.7% and as segregating when the standard deviation between donors was above 5%. A statistical classification framework was developed to diagnose cytomegalovirus status using the catalog of TCR beta chain sequences. A later analysis assigned V and J genes by comparing TCR nucleotide sequences with IMGT/GENE-DB human TR gene sequences. Using the TCRdist pipeline, a later analysis assigned CDR3 sequences along with most-parsimonious VDJ recombination scenarios. In a later analysis, each TCR beta chain was defined by its CDR3 amino acid sequence together with its V-gene family, and reads lacking a unique V-gene family were excluded. To address suspected cross-contamination and a sequencing artifact, a later analysis removed around 600 highly shared, low-generation-probability nucleotide sequences. In a later analysis, a clonal expansion index for each public chain was calculated from normalized within-repertoire ranks of inferred template counts. In a later analysis, generation probabilities were computed with a VDJ recombination model fitted to out-of-frame rearrangements, and the resulting probabilities were checked against IGoR. In a later analysis, hypergeometric tests were used to score TCR-TCR, TCR-HLA and TCR-CMV co-occurrence, with a repertoire-size bias correction applied to TCR pairs. A later analysis estimated false discovery rates by permuting HLA or CMV assignments 20 times. In a later analysis, co-occurring TCRs were grouped with DBSCAN, and TCRdist sequence similarity was added when clustering was performed within HLA-allele-positive subsets. Repertoires with fewer than 30,000 or more than 120,000 public chains were left out of co-occurrence clustering, as were a handful of repertoires with anomalous nucleotide sharing. Entries here come from immuneACCESS through TCRdb and include only in-frame sequences with V and J called. Some clones fail to appear in such tables; in the studies checked, an unresolved V gene covers under half of the shortfall, and the cause of the remainder is unknown. Clone size and V and J calls were adopted from that table, with D and trimming inferred from the DNA. The sample table lists under 110,000 clones, 85% of them with a count of one. The ten top clones hold around 3.9% of the sample.

The cohort comprised more than 550 healthy bone marrow donors. At the time of sampling, every cohort member was nominally healthy, though immune exposures that went unrecorded were likely present. The donor was CMV seronegative and belonged to the group of 320 or so seronegative cohort members. Every donor gave a peripheral blood sample, and the peripheral blood mononuclear cells from that sample were used for TCR beta sequencing. Genomic DNA extraction from the blood cell samples was performed with the Qiagen DNeasy Blood Extraction Kit. From the germline V gene (reference sequence), CDR1 is SEHNR and CDR2 is FQNEAQ. There are 14 amino acids in the CDR3, from cysteine to phenylalanine inclusive. The CDR3 DNA has 42 bases and is translated from base 1. Germline trimming: 3 bases from V, 5 bases from J; junction bases outside gene matches: 4. A word on this clone: The antigen it recognizes is unknown. Base qualities are missing; no much larger clone stands one base away.

The V gene is TRBV7-9 and the J gene is TRBJ1-1; 9 central bases correspond to TRBD1. Sequenced input: PBMCs. This TCR derives from a young man in good health and CMV-seronegative. The sequenced DNA: TGTGCCAGCAGCTTCGGACAGGGGAGAACTGAAGCTTTCTTT. It encodes CASSFGQGRTEAFF.